This T cell receptor (beta chain) is drawn from a study of T cells in Graves' hyperthyroidism and ophthalmopathy. There are 15 residues in the CDR3. Trimming cost V 5 bases and J 7 bases; bases outside gene matches: 9. CDR1 and CDR2 from the germline V gene are SGHTA and FQGTGA. This clonotype was counted at least ten times. The investigators amplified TCR beta CDR3 regions from RNA transcripts. A first-round RT-PCR of the TCR CDR3 used the HTBI primer set. TCRdb recomputed calls from the multiplex PCR reads with MiXCR, one row per CDR3 protein. In the table there are 450,000 to 650,000 distinct CDR3 sequences, about 14% of which are singletons.

This chain links TRBV7-3 with TRBJ2-1; the match to TRBD2 covers 9 bases. The sample taken for sequencing was blood. This TCR came from a woman under 30 with Graves' ophthalmopathy. CDR3 sequence (DNA): TGTGCCAGCAGCAAGGGGACTAGCATATGGAATGAGCAGTTCTTC. Amino acids: CASSKGTSIWNEQFF.